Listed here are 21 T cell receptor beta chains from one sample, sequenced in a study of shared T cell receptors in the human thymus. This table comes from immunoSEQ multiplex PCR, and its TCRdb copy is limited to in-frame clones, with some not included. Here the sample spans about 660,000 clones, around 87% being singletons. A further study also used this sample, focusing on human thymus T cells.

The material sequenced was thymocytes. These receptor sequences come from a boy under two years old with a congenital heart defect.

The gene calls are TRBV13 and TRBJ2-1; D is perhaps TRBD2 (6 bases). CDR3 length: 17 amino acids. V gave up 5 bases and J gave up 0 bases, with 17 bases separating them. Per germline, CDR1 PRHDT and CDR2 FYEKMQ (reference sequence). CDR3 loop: CASSKKRGLSSYNEQFF. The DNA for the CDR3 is TGTGCCAGCAGCAAAAAGAGGGGACTTTCCTCCTACAATGAGCAGTTCTTC.

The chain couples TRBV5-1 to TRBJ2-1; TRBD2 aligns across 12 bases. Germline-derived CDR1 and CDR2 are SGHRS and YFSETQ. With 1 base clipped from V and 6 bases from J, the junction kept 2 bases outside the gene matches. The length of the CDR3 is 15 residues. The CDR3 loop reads CASSLTSGRLNEQFF. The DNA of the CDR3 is TGCGCCAGCAGCTTGACTAGCGGGAGGCTCAATGAGCAGTTCTTC.

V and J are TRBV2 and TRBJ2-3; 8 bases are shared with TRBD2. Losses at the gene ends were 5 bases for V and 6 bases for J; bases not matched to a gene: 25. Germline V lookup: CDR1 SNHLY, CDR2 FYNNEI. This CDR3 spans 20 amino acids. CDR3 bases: TGTGCCAGCAGTCTACCTCTCCCGGGAGACTATAGCGGGGTTACCGATACGCAGTATTTT. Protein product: CASSLPLPGDYSGVTDTQYF.

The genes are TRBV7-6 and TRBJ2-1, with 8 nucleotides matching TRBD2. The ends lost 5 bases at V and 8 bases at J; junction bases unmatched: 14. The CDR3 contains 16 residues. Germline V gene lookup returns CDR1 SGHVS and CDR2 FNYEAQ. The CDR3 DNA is TGTGCCAGCAGCAGACCTCAGGGACTAGTAGGCGATGAGCAGTTCTTC. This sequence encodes CASSRPQGLVGDEQFF.

Written as DNA, the CDR3 is TGTGCCAGTAGTATTAACCCAGGGCTCGTTAATGAAAAACTGTTTTTT. This sequence encodes CASSINPGLVNEKLFF. The chain couples TRBV19 to TRBJ1-4, with D maybe TRBD1 (5 bases). The CDR3 runs to 16 residues. CDR1 and CDR2 (germline): LNHDA, SQIVND (reference sequence). Between the trimmed V and J ends, which lost 3 bases and 4 bases, there was a span of 15 bases.

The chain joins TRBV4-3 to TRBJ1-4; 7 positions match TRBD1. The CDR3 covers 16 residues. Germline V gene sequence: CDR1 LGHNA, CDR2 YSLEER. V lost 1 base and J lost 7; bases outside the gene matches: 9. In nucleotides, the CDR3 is TGCGCCAGCAGCCAAGGGGTCTCAGGGGGAGTTGAAAAACTGTTTTTT. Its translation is CASSQGVSGGVEKLFF.

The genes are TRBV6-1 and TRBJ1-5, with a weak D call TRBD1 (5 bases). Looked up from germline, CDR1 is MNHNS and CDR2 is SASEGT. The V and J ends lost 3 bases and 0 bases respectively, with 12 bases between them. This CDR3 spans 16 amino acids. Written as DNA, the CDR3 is TGTGCCAGCAGTGATGCGGTACAGGCTAGCAATCAGCCCCAGCATTTT. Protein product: CASSDAVQASNQPQHF.

As DNA, the CDR3 is TGTGCCTGGAGTTTGACTAGCGGCCAAGAGACCCAGTACTTC. It is translated as CAWSLTSGQETQYF. The gene calls are TRBV30 and TRBJ2-5, with 9 bases fitting TRBD2. Germline-derived CDR1 and CDR2 are GTSNPN and SVGIG (reference sequence). With 2 bases clipped from V and 1 base from J, the junction kept 2 bases outside the gene matches. This CDR3 contains 14 residues.

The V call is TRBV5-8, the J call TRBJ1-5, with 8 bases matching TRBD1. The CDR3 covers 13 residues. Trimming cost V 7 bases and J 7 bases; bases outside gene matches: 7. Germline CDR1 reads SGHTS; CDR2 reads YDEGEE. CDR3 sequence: CASVHRGGQPQHF. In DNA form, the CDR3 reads TGTGCCAGCGTCCACAGGGGGGGCCAGCCCCAGCATTTT.

The CDR3 nucleotides read TGCGCCAGCAGCCAAGCACTTGGGCCGAGGCCCCATTCGGGATCACCCCTCCACTTT. Translation: CASSQALGPRPHSGSPLHF. The J gene is TRBJ1-6, the V gene TRBV4-3, with D uncertain. The V end lost 1 base, the J end lost 10 bases, and 26 bases lay between the germline ends. There are 19 residues in the CDR3. The germline gives CDR1 LGHNA, CDR2 YSLEER.

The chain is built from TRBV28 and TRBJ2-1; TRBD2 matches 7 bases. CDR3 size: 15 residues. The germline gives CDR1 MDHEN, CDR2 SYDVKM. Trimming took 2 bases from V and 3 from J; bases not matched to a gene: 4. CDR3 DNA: TGTGCCAGCAGTTTAGTGCGGGGGTACTACAATGAGCAGTTCTTC. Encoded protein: CASSLVRGYYNEQFF. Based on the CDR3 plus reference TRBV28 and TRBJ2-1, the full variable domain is DVKVTQSSRYLVKRTGEKVFLECVQDMDHENMFWYRQDPGLGLRLIYFSYDVKMKEKGDIPEGYSVSREKKERFSLILESASTNQTSMYLCASSLVRGYYNEQFFGPGTRLTVL.

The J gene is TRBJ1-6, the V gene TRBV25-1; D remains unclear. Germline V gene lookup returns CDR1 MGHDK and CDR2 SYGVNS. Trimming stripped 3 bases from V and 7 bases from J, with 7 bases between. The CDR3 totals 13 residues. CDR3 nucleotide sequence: TGTGCCAGCAGTGAGTGGCGGAATTCACCCCTCCACTTT. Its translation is CASSEWRNSPLHF. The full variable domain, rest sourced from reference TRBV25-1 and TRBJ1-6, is EADIYQTPRYLVIGTGKKITLECSQTMGHDKMYWYQQDPGMELHLIHYSYGVNSTEKGDLSSESTVSRIRTEHFPLTLESARPSHTSQYLCASSEWRNSPLHFGNGTRLTVT.

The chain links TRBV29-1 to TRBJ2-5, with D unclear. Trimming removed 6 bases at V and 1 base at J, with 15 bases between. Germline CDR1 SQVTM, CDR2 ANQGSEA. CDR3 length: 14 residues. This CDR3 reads CSVPTREFQETQYF. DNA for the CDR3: TGCAGCGTCCCAACCCGCGAGTTCCAAGAGACCCAGTACTTC.

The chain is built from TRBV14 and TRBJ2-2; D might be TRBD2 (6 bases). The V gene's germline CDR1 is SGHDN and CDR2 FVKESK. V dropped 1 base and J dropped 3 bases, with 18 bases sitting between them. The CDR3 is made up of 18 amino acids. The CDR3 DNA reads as TGTGCCAGCAGCCAAGGCAGGACTCGGGAGAGGGACACCGGGGAGCTGTTTTTT. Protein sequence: CASSQGRTRERDTGELFF.

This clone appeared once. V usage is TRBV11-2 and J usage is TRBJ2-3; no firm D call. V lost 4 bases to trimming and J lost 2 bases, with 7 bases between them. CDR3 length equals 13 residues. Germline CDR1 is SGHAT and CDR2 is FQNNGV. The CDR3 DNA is TGTGCCAGCAGCTCGGGTGTCACAGATACGCAGTATTTT. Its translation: CASSSGVTDTQYF.

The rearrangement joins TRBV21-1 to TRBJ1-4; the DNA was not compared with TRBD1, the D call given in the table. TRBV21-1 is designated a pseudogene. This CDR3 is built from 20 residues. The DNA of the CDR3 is TGTGCCAGCAGCAAACAAGACAGGGAGGCCCATCTTATGGCTAATGAAAAACTGTTTTTT. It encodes CASSKQDREAHLMANEKLFF.

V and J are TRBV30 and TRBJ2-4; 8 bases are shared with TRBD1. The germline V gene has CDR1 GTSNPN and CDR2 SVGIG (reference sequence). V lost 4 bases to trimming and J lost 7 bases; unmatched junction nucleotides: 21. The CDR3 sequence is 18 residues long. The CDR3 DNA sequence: TGTGCCTGGACCCACCCCGGACAGGGTTCTTTTGGAATGAACATTCAGTACTTC. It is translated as CAWTHPGQGSFGMNIQYF.

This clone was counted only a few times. CDR3 amino acids: CASSWDRDYEQYF. In nucleotides, the CDR3 is TGTGCCAGCAGTTGGGACAGGGACTACGAGCAGTACTTC. The V gene is TRBV6-5, the J gene TRBJ2-7, with 9 bases aligning to TRBD1. CDR1 and CDR2 from the germline V gene are MNHEY and SVGAGI. V shed 4 bases and J 3 bases; nucleotides not matched to a gene: 1. The CDR3 has 13 residues.

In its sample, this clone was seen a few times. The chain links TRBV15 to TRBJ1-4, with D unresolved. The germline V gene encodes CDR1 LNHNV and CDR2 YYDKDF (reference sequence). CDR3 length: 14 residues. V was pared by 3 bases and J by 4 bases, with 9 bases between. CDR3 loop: CATSRGPLNEKLFF. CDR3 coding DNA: TGTGCCACCAGCAGGGGCCCCCTTAATGAAAAACTGTTTTTT.

The CDR3 bases are TGCGCCAGCAGCCGTGATCCGGGGGGGCTCATGAACACTGAAGCTTTCTTT. Amino acids: CASSRDPGGLMNTEAFF. J is TRBJ1-1 and V is TRBV4-3, with D possibly matching TRBD1 (6 bases). Deletions cut 4 bases from V and 0 bases from J, with 18 bases between. This CDR3 has 17 amino acids. Germline V gives CDR1 LGHNA, CDR2 YSLEER.

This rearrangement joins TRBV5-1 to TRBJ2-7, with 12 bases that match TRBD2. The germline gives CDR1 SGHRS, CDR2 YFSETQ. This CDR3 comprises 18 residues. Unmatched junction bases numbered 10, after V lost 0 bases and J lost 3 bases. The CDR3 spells CASSLAHLAGGPFYEQYF. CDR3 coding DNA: TGCGCCAGCAGCTTGGCCCACCTAGCGGGAGGGCCGTTCTACGAGCAGTACTTC.